Below are 11 T cell receptor beta chains sequenced from a single sample in a study of vaccination effects on CD4 cells after COVID-19. Some clones are missing from TCRdb's copy, which holds only in-frame ones; the method was immunoSEQ multiplex PCR. The sample consists of more than 45,000 clones, more than 60% of them appearing once. No cognate antigen is known for these TCRs. Cells that had been cultured for roughly 9 days were the source of isolated CD4+ T cells. The input for sequencing was CD4+ T cells from PBMCs cultured without peptide, taken before COVID-19 vaccination. The receptors were sampled from a human donor who received a COVID-19 vaccine.

The chain couples TRBV19 to TRBJ1-1; D possibly corresponds to TRBD1 (5 bases). Trimming removed 5 bases from V and 1 base from J, with 11 bases in between. The V gene's germline CDR1 is LNHDA and CDR2 SQIVND (reference sequence). CDR3 size: 14 residues. The CDR3 nucleotides read TGTGCCAGTAGTCCCCAGACAGCGAACACTGAAGCTTTCTTT. Encoded protein: CASSPQTANTEAFF.

V gene TRBV7-2 combines with J gene TRBJ2-5, with a weak D call TRBD1 (5 bases). Germline lookup yields CDR1 SGHTA and CDR2 FQGNSA. The CDR3 totals 14 residues. The germline V and J ends were trimmed by 4 bases and 2 bases, with 11 bases remaining between them. The CDR3 DNA sequence: TGTGCCAGCAGCTCATCAGGGTTACAAGAGACCCAGTACTTC. Translating it yields CASSSSGLQETQYF.

The V and J genes are TRBV5-1 and TRBJ2-2, with 7 bases lining up with TRBD2. J gave up 1 base and V 3 bases, and 6 bases lay outside the gene matches. CDR1 SGHRS and CDR2 YFSETQ come from the germline V gene. The CDR3 is 16 amino acids. CDR3 amino acids: CASSSWTSGNTGELFF. DNA for the CDR3: TGCGCCAGCAGCTCCTGGACTAGTGGGAACACCGGGGAGCTGTTTTTT. The full variable domain, its missing parts supplied by reference TRBV5-1 and TRBJ2-2, is KAGVTQTPRYLIKTRGQQVTLSCSPISGHRSVSWYQQTPGQGLQFLFEYFSETQRNKGNFPGRFSGRQFSNSRSEMNVSTLELGDSALYLCASSSWTSGNTGELFFGEGSRLTVL.

This rearrangement joins TRBV9 to TRBJ2-1; D gene uncertain. V gave up 5 bases and J gave up 0 bases, with 12 bases separating them. Germline-derived CDR1 and CDR2 are SGDLS and YYNGEE. The CDR3 is 15 residues long. The CDR3 region is CASSPLSSSYNEQFF. The CDR3 DNA follows: TGTGCCAGCAGTCCACTATCTAGCTCCTACAATGAGCAGTTCTTC.

The chain joins TRBV7-9 to TRBJ2-3; no firm D call. The V end was cut by 5 bases, the J end by 0 bases, with 9 bases between. This CDR3 is 14 amino acids long. Germline CDR1 and CDR2: SEHNR and FQNEAQ (reference sequence). For the CDR3, the DNA is TGTGCCAGCAGCGCAGCCCACAGCACAGATACGCAGTATTTT. The encoded protein is CASSAAHSTDTQYF.

The chain combines TRBV28 with TRBJ1-1, with D perhaps TRBD1 (6 bases). The CDR3 sequence is 17 residues long. Trimming pared 1 base from V and 4 bases from J, leaving 19 bases between. Germline V gene lookup returns CDR1 MDHEN and CDR2 SYDVKM. As DNA, the CDR3 is TGTGCCAGCAGTTTATATGGGCAGGGAGGGGGAAGCACTGAAGCTTTCTTT. Translation gives CASSLYGQGGGSTEAFF. Complete variable domain (other parts from reference TRBV28 and TRBJ1-1): DVKVTQSSRYLVKRTGEKVFLECVQDMDHENMFWYRQDPGLGLRLIYFSYDVKMKEKGDIPEGYSVSREKKERFSLILESASTNQTSMYLCASSLYGQGGGSTEAFFGQGTRLTVV.

This sequence joins TRBV19 and TRBJ1-5; the match to TRBD1 covers 9 bases. The CDR3 extends over 16 amino acids. The germline gives CDR1 LNHDA, CDR2 SQIVND (reference sequence). V shed 4 bases, J shed 0 bases, and the junction held 4 bases outside the gene matches. The CDR3 sequence: CASSTWGQGSNQPQHF. CDR3 in DNA: TGTGCCAGTAGTACTTGGGGACAGGGTAGCAATCAGCCCCAGCATTTT.

This rearrangement joins TRBV7-2 to TRBJ2-2; the match to TRBD2 covers 8 bases. CDR1 is SGHTA, CDR2 FQGNSA, per germline. Germline trimming cut 5 bases from V and 7 bases from J; bases unmatched to any gene: 12. The CDR3 spans 16 residues. The CDR3 spells CASSPFAGGAGGELFF. Here the CDR3 DNA reads TGTGCCAGCAGCCCCTTTGCCGGGGGGGCTGGCGGGGAGCTGTTTTTT.

The chain uses TRBV2 and TRBJ2-5; D gene ambiguous. CDR1 SNHLY and CDR2 FYNNEI come from the germline V gene. Between the trimmed V and J ends, which lost 5 bases and 0 bases, there was a span of 7 bases. There are 13 residues in the CDR3. This CDR3 is CASSNQYQETQYF. CDR3 in DNA: TGTGCCAGCAGTAACCAGTACCAAGAGACCCAGTACTTC.

This clone appeared a single time. The chain uses TRBV2 and TRBJ1-6; D gene uncertain. Germline assignment: CDR1 SNHLY and CDR2 FYNNEI. The V end lost 2 bases, the J end lost 6 bases, and 5 bases lay between the germline ends. The CDR3 consists of 13 residues. The CDR3 region has the DNA TGTGCCAGCAGTGAACAGTCTAATTCACCCCTCCACTTT. As protein: CASSEQSNSPLHF.

This chain links TRBV7-3 with TRBJ2-3; D is possibly TRBD2 (6 bases). Germline CDR1 reads SGHTA; CDR2 reads FQGTGA. V gave up 2 bases and J gave up 2 bases, with 11 bases separating them. CDR3 length: 15 residues. The chain's CDR3 is CASSLGRGSTDTQYF. Here the CDR3 DNA reads TGTGCCAGCAGCTTAGGGCGGGGCTCCACAGATACGCAGTATTTT. The full variable domain, its missing parts supplied by reference TRBV7-3 and TRBJ2-3, is GAGVSQTPSNKVTEKGKYVELRCDPISGHTALYWYRQSLGQGPEFLIYFQGTGAADDSGLPNDRFFAVRPEGSVSTLKIQRTERGDSAVYLCASSLGRGSTDTQYFGPGTRLTVL.